This section outlines one T cell receptor beta chain sequence together with its context. Its specific antigen is unknown. No qualities accompany the bases; no much larger clone lies one base away. The sample belongs to a study of shared clonotypes between healthy human individuals (TCRdb year 2020). Background for the entire study: Three men and two women, aged 18 to 49 years, made up the cohort. For each donor, CD4 naive and CD4 memory were each run on three plates, CD8 naive on two plates, and CD8 memory on one plate. To estimate repertoire size and how much clonotype sharing occurs between individuals, the study deeply sequenced the blood TCR repertoires of several healthy adults. To increase sequencing depth and limit assay-specific biases, TCR repertoire library preparation and sequencing were carried out by different laboratories using diverse techniques. Leukapheresis yielded between about 0.85 and 10 billion PBMCs per donor.

Spanning cysteine to phenylalanine, the CDR3 consists of 15 amino acids. Solely the CDR3 DNA is kept, with 45 bases framed from the first base. Trimming at the junction amounts to 0 bases on V and 5 bases on J, and the germline ends lie 10 bases apart. CDR1 SEHNR and CDR2 FQNEAQ are derived from the germline V gene (reference sequence). For the CD8 naive samples, CD45RO-negative cells were positively selected for CCR7, yielding a CD45RA+CCR7+ population from which TemRA cells were excluded. Healthy HIV-negative adults with no recently reported acute infections or vaccinations were included as donors. Every donor was a Caucasian adult living in Nashville, Tennessee, USA. After blood collection by leukapheresis, PBMCs were isolated using Ficoll-Histopaque density gradient centrifugation and then cryopreserved in the vapor phase of liquid nitrogen. Analytical flow cytometry was used to check the purity and quantity of every magnetically sorted T cell population. Genomic DNA was isolated from each sorted fraction and quantified by UV absorbance on a Nanodrop 2000c.

TCR CDR3 regions were amplified from genomic DNA by multiplex PCR using the deep immunoSEQ assay. Extracted genomic DNA from each cell subset was spread evenly across all wells of several immunoSEQ 96-well plates, with each plate serving as a replicate. For sorted subsets, 150 to 250 ng genomic DNA, equal to 30,000 to 35,000 T cell genomes, was loaded into each replicate PCR. The purified libraries were quantified using a Qubit 3.0 fluorometer, sized with a Bioanalyzer 2100, and then quantified again using the KAPA Library Quantification kit. Each immunoSEQ 96-well plate was sequenced on its own single-read 150-cycle Illumina NextSeq 550 flow cell. In the authors' own workflow: The immunoSEQ output contained only junctional sequences without quality scores, so filtering could not match that applied to full-length reads. To assign V/J genes and CDR3, sequences were annotated against IMGT germline references using PyIR, a Python wrapper for IgBLAST v1.9. Reads were filtered out if the reads had weak V/J assignments (E-value above 1e-6), no CDR3, stop codons, out-of-frame junctions, or ambiguous translated residues. V3J clonotypes were defined as sequences sharing the same inferred V gene, J gene, and CDR3 amino acid sequence. Percentage overlap between repertoires was computed as shared unique clonotypes divided by the size of the smaller repertoire. Richness of each repertoire was evaluated using RTK rarefaction, the Chao1 estimator, and Recon v2.1 estimates of unobserved clonotypes. OLGA was used to compute generation probabilities for all TCRbeta clonotypes that the gDNA method yielded from a handful of donors. Held by TCRdb, this immuneACCESS table contains in-frame sequences only and omits some clones. Under half of the omission traces to an unresolved V gene where checked; the cause of the rest is unknown. V and J calls and clone size are as listed in that table; D and trimming were resolved from the DNA. Within this sample are nearly 2 million clones, with roughly 95% of them counted one time only. Around 1.2% of the sample is taken by the ten largest.

General findings and caveats noted by the study authors: Incomplete sequencing was indicated by rarefaction of sorted-subset datasets, despite the large sequencing depth. Pairwise subsampling indicated that sequencing depth was expected to affect the degree of clonotype sharing among donors. Clonotypes shared by all four sorted-subset donors showed higher generation probabilities than non-shared clonotypes. When a few donors were compared, the shared fraction of clonotypes was roughly 4.8% for naive CD4, more than 3% for naive CD8, 2.3% for memory CD4, and roughly 0.4% for memory CD8. Only blood was sampled, and tissue TCR repertoires likely differ from those in blood. Naive subsets generally had larger estimated clonotype richness than memory subsets did. The small number of donors limited the genetic and exposure-history diversity represented.

The origin of this receptor is a man aged 18 to 30 in good health. The chain couples TRBV7-9 to TRBJ2-2, and TRBD2 may be the D gene, going by 6 matching bases. Sample: naive CD8+ T cells sorted from blood. The cell subset or site label of this sample denotes: CD45RA+CCR7+. CDR3 sequence: CASSLAAGPTGELFF. The nucleotide sequence is TGTGCCAGCAGCTTAGCGGCGGGGCCTACCGGGGAGCTGTTTTTT.